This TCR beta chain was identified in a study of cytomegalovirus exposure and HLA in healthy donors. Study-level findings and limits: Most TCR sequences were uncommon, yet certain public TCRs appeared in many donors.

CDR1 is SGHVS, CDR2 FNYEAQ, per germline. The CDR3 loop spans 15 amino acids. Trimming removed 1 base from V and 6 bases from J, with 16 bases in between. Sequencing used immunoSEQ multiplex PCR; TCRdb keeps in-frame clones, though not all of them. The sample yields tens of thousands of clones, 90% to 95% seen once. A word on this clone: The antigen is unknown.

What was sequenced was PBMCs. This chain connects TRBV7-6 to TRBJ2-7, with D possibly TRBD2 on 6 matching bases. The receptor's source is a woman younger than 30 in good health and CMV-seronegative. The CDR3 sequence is CASSLGTPGAGEQYF. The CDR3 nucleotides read TGTGCCAGCAGCTTAGGGACACCGGGAGCCGGCGAGCAGTACTTC.